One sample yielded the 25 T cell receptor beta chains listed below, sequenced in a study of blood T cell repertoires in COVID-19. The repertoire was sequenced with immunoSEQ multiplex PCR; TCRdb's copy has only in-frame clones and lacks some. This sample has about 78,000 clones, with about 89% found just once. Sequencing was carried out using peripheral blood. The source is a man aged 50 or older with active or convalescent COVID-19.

The CDR3 DNA reads as TGTGCCAGCAGCTTAGATTTGGGGGGGTTCACAGATACGCAGTATTTT. It is translated as CASSLDLGGFTDTQYF. This chain joins TRBV11-2 and TRBJ2-3; 7 bases are a match to TRBD2. With 0 bases clipped from V and 2 bases from J, the junction kept 5 bases outside the gene matches. CDR1 and CDR2 from the germline V gene are SGHAT and FQNNGV. The CDR3 totals 16 residues.

CDR3 in amino acids: CASSTTGTGPAGYTF. CDR3 DNA sequence: TGTGCCAGTAGTACCACCGGGACAGGGCCGGCTGGCTACACCTTC. This chain uses TRBV19 with TRBJ1-2, with 9 bases matching TRBD1. The CDR3 loop spans 15 amino acids. Trimming removed 4 bases from V and 7 bases from J; junction bases left unmatched: 10. Germline V gene sequence: CDR1 LNHDA, CDR2 SQIVND (reference sequence).

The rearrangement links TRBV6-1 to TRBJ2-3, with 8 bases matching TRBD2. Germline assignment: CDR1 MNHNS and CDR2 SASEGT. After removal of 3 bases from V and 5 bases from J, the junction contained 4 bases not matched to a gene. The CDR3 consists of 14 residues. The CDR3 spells CASSEVAGIDTQYF. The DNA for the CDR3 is TGTGCCAGCAGTGAGGTAGCGGGGATAGATACGCAGTATTTT.

The CDR3 DNA is TGTGCCAGTAGTATAGATCTACTAGCGGCTAGCACAGATACGCAGTATTTT. Protein sequence: CASSIDLLAASTDTQYF. V is TRBV19 and J is TRBJ2-3, with 8 bases fitting TRBD2. J was trimmed by 0 bases and V by 0 bases; bases with no gene match: 5. In germline, CDR1 is LNHDA, CDR2 SQIVND (reference sequence). The length of the CDR3 is 17 residues. The whole variable domain, remainder taken from reference TRBV19 and TRBJ2-3, is DGGITQSPKYLFRKEGQNVTLSCEQNLNHDAMYWYRQDPGQGLRLIYYSQIVNDFQKGDIAEGYSVSREKKESFPLTVTSAQKNPTAFYLCASSIDLLAASTDTQYFGPGTRLTVL.

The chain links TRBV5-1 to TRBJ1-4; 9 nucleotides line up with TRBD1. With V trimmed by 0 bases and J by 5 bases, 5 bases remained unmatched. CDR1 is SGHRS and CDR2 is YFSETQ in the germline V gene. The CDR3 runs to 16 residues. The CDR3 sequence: CASSLGLGQGNEKLFF. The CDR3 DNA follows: TGCGCCAGCAGCTTGGGGCTAGGACAGGGGAATGAAAAACTGTTTTTT.

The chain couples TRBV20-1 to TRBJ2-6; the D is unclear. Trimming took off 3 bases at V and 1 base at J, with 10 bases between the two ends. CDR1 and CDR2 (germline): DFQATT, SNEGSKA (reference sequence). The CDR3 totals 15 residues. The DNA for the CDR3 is TGCAGTGCTAGTCGTGAAACTTCTGGGGCCAACGTCCTGACTTTC. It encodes CSASRETSGANVLTF.

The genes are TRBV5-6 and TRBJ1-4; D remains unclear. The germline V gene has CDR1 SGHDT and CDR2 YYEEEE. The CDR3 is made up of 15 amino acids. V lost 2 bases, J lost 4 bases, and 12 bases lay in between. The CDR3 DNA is TGTGCCAGCAGCTTAAAGACGGGTGGTAATGAAAAACTGTTTTTT. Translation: CASSLKTGGNEKLFF.

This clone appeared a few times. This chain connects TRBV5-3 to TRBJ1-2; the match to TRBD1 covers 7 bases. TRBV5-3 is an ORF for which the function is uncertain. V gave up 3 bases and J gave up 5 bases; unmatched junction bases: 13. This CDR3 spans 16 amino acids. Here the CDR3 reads CARSSHGTVLNYGYTF. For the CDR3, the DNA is TGTGCCAGAAGCTCCCACGGGACAGTACTTAATTATGGCTACACCTTC.

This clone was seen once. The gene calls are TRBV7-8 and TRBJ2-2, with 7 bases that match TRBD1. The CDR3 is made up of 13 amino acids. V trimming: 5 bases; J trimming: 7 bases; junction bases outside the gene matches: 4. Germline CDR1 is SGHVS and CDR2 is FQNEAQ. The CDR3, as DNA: TGTGCCAGCAGCCGTCCAGGGGGCGGGGAGCTGTTTTTT. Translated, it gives CASSRPGGGELFF.

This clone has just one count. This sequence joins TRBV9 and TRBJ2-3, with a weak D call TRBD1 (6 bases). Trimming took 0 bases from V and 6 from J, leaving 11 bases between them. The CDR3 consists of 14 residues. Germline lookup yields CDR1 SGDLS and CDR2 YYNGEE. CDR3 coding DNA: TGTGCCAGCAGCGTAGTCTGGGGGCCGGATACGCAGTATTTT. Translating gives CASSVVWGPDTQYF.

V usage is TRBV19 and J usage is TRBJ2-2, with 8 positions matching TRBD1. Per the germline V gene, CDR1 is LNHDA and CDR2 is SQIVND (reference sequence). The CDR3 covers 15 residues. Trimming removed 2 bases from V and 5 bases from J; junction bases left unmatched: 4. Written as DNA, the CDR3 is TGTGCCAGTAGTATACGGCAGGGGGCTACCGGGGAGCTGTTTTTT. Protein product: CASSIRQGATGELFF.

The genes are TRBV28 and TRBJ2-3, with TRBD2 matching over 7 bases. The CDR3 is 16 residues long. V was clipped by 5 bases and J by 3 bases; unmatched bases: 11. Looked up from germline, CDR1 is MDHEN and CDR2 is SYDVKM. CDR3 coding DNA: TGTGCCAGCAGTCCCAATCCGGCGGGGGTGACAGATACGCAGTATTTT. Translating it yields CASSPNPAGVTDTQYF.

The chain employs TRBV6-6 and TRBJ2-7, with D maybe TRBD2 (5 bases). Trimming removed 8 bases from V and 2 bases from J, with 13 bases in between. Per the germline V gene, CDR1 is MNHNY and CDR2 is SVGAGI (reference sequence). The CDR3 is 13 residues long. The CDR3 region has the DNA TGTGCCAGCGGGAGCAGCCAAACCTACGAGCAGTACTTC. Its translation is CASGSSQTYEQYF.

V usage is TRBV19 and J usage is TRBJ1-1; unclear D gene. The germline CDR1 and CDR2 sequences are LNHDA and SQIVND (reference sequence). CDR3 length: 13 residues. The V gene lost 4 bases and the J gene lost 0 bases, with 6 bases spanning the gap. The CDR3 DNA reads TGTGCCAGTAGTAAGCGGGTGAACACTGAAGCTTTCTTT. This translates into CASSKRVNTEAFF.

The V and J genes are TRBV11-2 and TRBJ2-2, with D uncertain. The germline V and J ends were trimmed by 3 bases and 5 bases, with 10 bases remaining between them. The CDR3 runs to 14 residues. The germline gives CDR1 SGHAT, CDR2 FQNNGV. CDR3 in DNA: TGTGCCAGCAGCTTGGAGCCTACTACCGGGGAGCTGTTTTTT. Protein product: CASSLEPTTGELFF.

CDR3 sequence: CASSLADSQETQYF. CDR3 DNA sequence: TGTGCCAGCAGCTTGGCAGACAGTCAAGAGACCCAGTACTTC. The chain has TRBV7-9 and TRBJ2-5, with D possibly matching TRBD1 (5 bases). This CDR3 region has 14 residues. Trimming left V 3 bases short and J 2 bases short, with 10 bases between. Germline CDR1 SEHNR, CDR2 FQNEAQ (reference sequence).

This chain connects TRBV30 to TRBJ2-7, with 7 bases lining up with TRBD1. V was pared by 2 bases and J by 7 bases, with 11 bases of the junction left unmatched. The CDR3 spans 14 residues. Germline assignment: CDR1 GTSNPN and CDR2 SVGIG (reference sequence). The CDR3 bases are TGTGCCTGGAGTCGACAGGGAACGTCGAAAGAGCAGTACTTC. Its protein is CAWSRQGTSKEQYF. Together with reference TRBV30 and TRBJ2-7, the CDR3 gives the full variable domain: SQTIHQWPATLVQPVGSPLSLECTVEGTSNPNLYWYRQAAGRGLQLLFYSVGIGQISSEVPQNLSASRPQDRQFILSSKKLLLSDSGFYLCAWSRQGTSKEQYFGPGTRLTVT.

The CDR3 sequence is CASSWTSGGLAGTDTQYF. The CDR3 nucleotides are TGTGCCAGCAGTTGGACTAGCGGGGGCCTGGCTGGCACAGATACGCAGTATTTT. This sequence joins TRBV5-6 and TRBJ2-3; 13 nucleotides align to TRBD2. Trimming cost V 5 bases and J 1 base; bases outside gene matches: 10. Germline V gives CDR1 SGHDT, CDR2 YYEEEE. This CDR3 region has 18 residues.

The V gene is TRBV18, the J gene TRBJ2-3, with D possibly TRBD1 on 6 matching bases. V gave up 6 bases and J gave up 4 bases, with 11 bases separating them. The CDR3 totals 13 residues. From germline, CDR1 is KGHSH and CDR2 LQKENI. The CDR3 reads CASSLRGADTQYF. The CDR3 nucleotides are TGTGCCAGCTCTCTCAGGGGCGCAGATACGCAGTATTTT.

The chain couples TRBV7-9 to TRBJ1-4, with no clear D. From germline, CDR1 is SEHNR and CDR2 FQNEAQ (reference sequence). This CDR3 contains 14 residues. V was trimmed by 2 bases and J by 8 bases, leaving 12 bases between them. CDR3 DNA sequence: TGTGCCAGCAGCTTATATTCGGTGGGCGAAAAACTGTTTTTT. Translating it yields CASSLYSVGEKLFF.

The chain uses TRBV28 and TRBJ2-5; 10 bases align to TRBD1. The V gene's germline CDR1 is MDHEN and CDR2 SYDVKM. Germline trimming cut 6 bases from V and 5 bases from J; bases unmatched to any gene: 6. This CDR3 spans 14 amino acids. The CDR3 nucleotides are TGTGCCAGCAGCCCGGGACAGGGGATCGAGACCCAGTACTTC. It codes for CASSPGQGIETQYF.

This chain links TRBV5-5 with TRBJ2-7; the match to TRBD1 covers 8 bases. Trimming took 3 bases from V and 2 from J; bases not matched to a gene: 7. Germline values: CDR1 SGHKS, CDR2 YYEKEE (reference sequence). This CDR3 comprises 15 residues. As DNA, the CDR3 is TGTGCCAGCAGCTCCCGGACAGGGCCAACCTACGAGCAGTACTTC. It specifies CASSSRTGPTYEQYF.

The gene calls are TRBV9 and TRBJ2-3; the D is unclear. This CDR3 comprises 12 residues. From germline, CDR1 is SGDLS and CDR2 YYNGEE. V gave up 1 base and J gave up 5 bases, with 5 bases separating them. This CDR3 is CASSVFLDTQYF. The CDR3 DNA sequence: TGTGCCAGCAGCGTATTTCTAGATACGCAGTATTTT.

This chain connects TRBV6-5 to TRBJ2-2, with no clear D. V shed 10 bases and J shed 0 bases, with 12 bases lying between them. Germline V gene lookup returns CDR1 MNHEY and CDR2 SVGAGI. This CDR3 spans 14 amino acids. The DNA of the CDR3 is TGTGCCACCGCTTGGAGACCGAACACCGGGGAGCTGTTTTTT. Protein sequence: CATAWRPNTGELFF.

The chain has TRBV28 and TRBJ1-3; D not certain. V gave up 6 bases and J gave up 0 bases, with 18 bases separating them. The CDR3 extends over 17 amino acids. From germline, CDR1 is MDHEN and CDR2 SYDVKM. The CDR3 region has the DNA TGTGCCAGCAGGTTACCGGGCCACACTAGCTCTGGAAACACCATATATTTT. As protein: CASRLPGHTSSGNTIYF.